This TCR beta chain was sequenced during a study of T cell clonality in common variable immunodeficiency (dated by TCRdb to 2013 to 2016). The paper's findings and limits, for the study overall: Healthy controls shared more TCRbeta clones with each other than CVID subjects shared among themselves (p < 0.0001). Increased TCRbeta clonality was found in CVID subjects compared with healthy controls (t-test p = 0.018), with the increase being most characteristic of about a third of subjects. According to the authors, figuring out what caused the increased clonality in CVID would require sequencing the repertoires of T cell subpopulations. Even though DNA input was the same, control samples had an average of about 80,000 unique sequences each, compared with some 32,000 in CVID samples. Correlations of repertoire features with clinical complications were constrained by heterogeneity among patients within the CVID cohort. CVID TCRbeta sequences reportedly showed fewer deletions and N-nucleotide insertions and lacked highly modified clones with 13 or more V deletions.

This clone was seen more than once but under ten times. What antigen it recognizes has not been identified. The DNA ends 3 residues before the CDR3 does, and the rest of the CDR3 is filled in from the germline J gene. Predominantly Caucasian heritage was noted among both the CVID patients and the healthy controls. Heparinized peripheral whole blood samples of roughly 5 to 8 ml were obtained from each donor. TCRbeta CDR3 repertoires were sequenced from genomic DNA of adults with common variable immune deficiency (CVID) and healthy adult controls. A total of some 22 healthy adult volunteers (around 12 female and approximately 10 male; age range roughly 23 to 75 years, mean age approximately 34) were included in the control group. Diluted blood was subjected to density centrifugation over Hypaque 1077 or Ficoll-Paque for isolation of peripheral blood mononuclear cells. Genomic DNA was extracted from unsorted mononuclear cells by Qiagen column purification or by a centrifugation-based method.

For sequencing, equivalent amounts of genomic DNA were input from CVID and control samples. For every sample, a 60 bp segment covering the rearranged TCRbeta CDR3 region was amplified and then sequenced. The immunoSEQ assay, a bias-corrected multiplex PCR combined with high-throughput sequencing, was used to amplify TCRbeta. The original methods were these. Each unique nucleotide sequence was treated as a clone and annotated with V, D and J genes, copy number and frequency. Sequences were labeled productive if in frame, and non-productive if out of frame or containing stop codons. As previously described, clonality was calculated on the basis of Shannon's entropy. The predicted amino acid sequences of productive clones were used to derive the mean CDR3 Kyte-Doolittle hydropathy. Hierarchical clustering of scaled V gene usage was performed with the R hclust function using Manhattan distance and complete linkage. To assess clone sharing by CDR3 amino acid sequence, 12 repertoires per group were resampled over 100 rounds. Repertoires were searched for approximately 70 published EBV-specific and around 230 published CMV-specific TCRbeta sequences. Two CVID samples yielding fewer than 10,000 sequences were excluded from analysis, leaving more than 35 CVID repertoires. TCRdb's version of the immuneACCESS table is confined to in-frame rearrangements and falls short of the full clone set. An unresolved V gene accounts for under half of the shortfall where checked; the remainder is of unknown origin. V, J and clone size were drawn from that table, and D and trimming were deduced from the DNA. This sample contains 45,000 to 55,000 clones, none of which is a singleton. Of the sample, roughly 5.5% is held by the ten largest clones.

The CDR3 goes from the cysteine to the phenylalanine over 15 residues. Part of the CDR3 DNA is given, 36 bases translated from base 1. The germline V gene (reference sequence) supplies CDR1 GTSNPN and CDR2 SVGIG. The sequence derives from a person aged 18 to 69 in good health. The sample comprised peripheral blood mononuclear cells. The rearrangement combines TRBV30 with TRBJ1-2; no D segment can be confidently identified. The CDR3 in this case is CAWSVGAGGYNDYTF. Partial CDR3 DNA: TGTGCCTGGAGTGTAGGAGCGGGCGGGTACAATGAC. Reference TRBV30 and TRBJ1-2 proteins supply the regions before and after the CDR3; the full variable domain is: SQTIHQWPATLVQPVGSPLSLECTVEGTSNPNLYWYRQAAGRGLQLLFYSVGIGQISSEVPQNLSASRPQDRQFILSSKKLLLSDSGFYLCAWSVGAGGYNDYTFGSGTRLTVV.